This T cell receptor (beta chain) was documented in a study of control samples from healthy donors and cancer patients (TCRdb year 2020). Library creation used the immunoSEQ multiplex PCR assay. Entries here come from immuneACCESS through TCRdb and include only in-frame sequences with V and J called. Some clones fail to appear in such tables; in the studies checked, an unresolved V gene covers under half of the shortfall, and the cause of the remainder is unknown. This sample comprises 150,000 or so clones, around 90% of them detected only once. The top ten clones comprise around 2.5% of the sample. The germline V gene (reference sequence) supplies CDR1 LNHDA and CDR2 SQIVND. The CDR3 runs 15 residues from the cysteine to the phenylalanine. Just the 45-base CDR3 DNA is kept, in frame starting at base 1. V loses 0 bases, J loses 1 base, and the germline ends lie 9 bases apart. Remarks on this clone: Its cognate antigen has yet to be identified. Base qualities are not recorded, but no much larger clone differs from it by a single base.

The sequence derives from a man in his forties or fifties in good health. The chain is encoded by TRBV19 joined to TRBJ1-1; too little of a D gene remains to name it. Sequenced input: blood. The CDR3 reads CASSIEGSTNTEAFF. At the DNA level, the sequence is TGTGCCAGTAGTATAGAGGGATCTACGAACACTGAAGCTTTCTTT.